The 14 T cell receptor beta chains below were found in one sample sequenced in a study of cytotoxic CD8 clonotypes in ibrutinib-treated CLL. The data were produced by immunoSEQ multiplex PCR, yet TCRdb's version contains in-frame clones alone and is incomplete. The sample shows tens of thousands of clones, 70% to 90% of them seen only once. The sample was PBMCs, taken after 24 months of ibrutinib treatment. These receptor sequences come from a human donor with chronic lymphocytic leukemia.

V is TRBV7-8 and J is TRBJ2-5; 7 bases line up with TRBD2. Looked up from germline, CDR1 is SGHVS and CDR2 is FQNEAQ. Unmatched junction bases numbered 7, after V lost 5 bases and J lost 1 base. This CDR3 region has 15 residues. CDR3 residues: CASSPGGWSQETQYF. The CDR3 DNA reads TGTGCCAGCAGCCCCGGGGGGTGGAGCCAAGAGACCCAGTACTTC.

The J gene is TRBJ1-1, the V gene TRBV29-1; 8 bases align to TRBD1. The CDR3 loop spans 13 amino acids. The trim removed 7 bases at V and 0 bases at J, leaving 4 bases unmatched. From germline, CDR1 is SQVTM and CDR2 ANQGSEA. The CDR3 DNA reads as TGCAGCGCCCGGACAGGGCTGAACACTGAAGCTTTCTTT. Protein product: CSARTGLNTEAFF.

V is TRBV7-6 and J is TRBJ1-5; TRBD1 might be the D (5 bases). The CDR3 consists of 14 residues. The germline gives CDR1 SGHVS, CDR2 FNYEAQ. V lost 1 base and J lost 7, with 11 bases in between. The CDR3 region is CASSLGGLGQPQHF. Here the CDR3 DNA reads TGTGCCAGCAGCTTAGGGGGGTTGGGGCAGCCCCAGCATTTT.

The chain recombines TRBV11-2 with TRBJ2-2, with TRBD1 as a possible D gene (6 bases). The CDR3 has 15 residues. Germline V lookup: CDR1 SGHAT, CDR2 FQNNGV. V was shortened by 0 bases and J by 3 bases, with 8 bases between the two germline ends. CDR3 sequence: CASSLEGAYTGELFF. The DNA of the CDR3 is TGTGCCAGCAGCTTAGAGGGGGCGTACACCGGGGAGCTGTTTTTT.

The rearrangement joins TRBV28 to TRBJ1-2, with 10 nucleotides matching TRBD1. V was pared by 3 bases and J by 1 base, with 5 bases of the junction left unmatched. The CDR3 contains 16 residues. Germline V lookup: CDR1 MDHEN, CDR2 SYDVKM. In DNA, the CDR3 is TGTGCCAGCAGTTTCGCCGGGACAGGGGATAACTATGGCTACACCTTC. This translates into CASSFAGTGDNYGYTF.

The chain links TRBV6-1 to TRBJ2-3, with D hard to call. Germline loops: CDR1 MNHNS, CDR2 SASEGT. CDR3 length: 12 amino acids. Trimming took 5 bases from V and 8 from J, leaving 11 bases between them. The CDR3: CASSPSMGTQYF. The CDR3 bases are TGTGCCAGCAGTCCCAGTATGGGTACGCAGTATTTT.

V gene TRBV5-1 combines with J gene TRBJ2-1, with 14 bases that match TRBD2. The CDR3 is 17 amino acids. Unmatched junction bases numbered 10, after V lost 3 bases and J lost 8 bases. The V gene's germline CDR1 is SGHRS and CDR2 YFSETQ. CDR3 in DNA: TGCGCCAGCAGCTCCGGACTAGCGGGAGGCTCGGCGGATGAGCAGTTCTTC. Translating gives CASSSGLAGGSADEQFF. The full variable domain, its missing parts supplied by reference TRBV5-1 and TRBJ2-1, is KAGVTQTPRYLIKTRGQQVTLSCSPISGHRSVSWYQQTPGQGLQFLFEYFSETQRNKGNFPGRFSGRQFSNSRSEMNVSTLELGDSALYLCASSSGLAGGSADEQFFGPGTRLTVL.

The chain links TRBV5-4 to TRBJ2-3; D possibly matches TRBD1 or TRBD2 (5 bases each). V was shortened by 2 bases and J by 0 bases, with 10 bases between the two germline ends. The CDR3 is made up of 15 amino acids. Per germline, CDR1 SGHNT and CDR2 YYREEE (reference sequence). This CDR3 reads CASSLPGPSTDTQYF. In DNA, the CDR3 is TGTGCCAGCAGCTTACCGGGACCCAGCACAGATACGCAGTATTTT.

The J gene is TRBJ1-5, the V gene TRBV27, with D perhaps matching TRBD1 (6 bases). Germline V CDR1 and CDR2: MNHEY, SMNVEV (reference sequence). Between the trimmed V and J ends, which lost 3 bases and 7 bases, there was a span of 10 bases. The length of the CDR3 is 13 residues. The CDR3 DNA follows: TGTGCCAGCAGTTTCAGGGGTGGACAGCCCCAGCATTTT. The encoded protein is CASSFRGGQPQHF.

This rearrangement joins TRBV4-3 to TRBJ2-3; unclear D gene. This CDR3 is built from 13 residues. Trimming shortened V by 2 bases and J by 3 bases, and 6 bases separated the two germline ends. Germline CDR1 and CDR2: LGHNA and YSLEER. The CDR3 sequence is CASSQYDTDTQYF. DNA of the CDR3: TGCGCCAGCAGCCAATATGATACAGATACGCAGTATTTT.

The chain links TRBV28 to TRBJ1-3; possibly TRBD1 for D (5 bases). Germline CDR1 and CDR2: MDHEN and SYDVKM. V was pared by 6 bases and J by 2 bases, with 11 bases between. The CDR3 is 14 residues long. CDR3 amino acids: CASSWGGTGNTIYF. The CDR3 nucleotides are TGTGCCAGCAGCTGGGGGGGGACTGGAAACACCATATATTTT.

The table lists this clone with a few counts. The chain couples TRBV7-8 to TRBJ1-5; TRBD1 matches 12 bases. The CDR3 runs to 18 residues. The V and J ends lost 4 bases and 0 bases, in that order; junction bases with no gene match: 7. CDR1 and CDR2 from the germline V gene are SGHVS and FQNEAQ. CDR3 DNA: TGTGCCAGCAGCTCCGGGACAGGGGGCGTTAGTAGCAATCAGCCCCAGCATTTT. This encodes CASSSGTGGVSSNQPQHF.

The chain uses TRBV28 and TRBJ1-1; no reliable D call. V lost 2 bases to trimming and J lost 3 bases, with 10 bases between them. Germline-derived CDR1 and CDR2 are MDHEN and SYDVKM. The CDR3 extends over 14 amino acids. The CDR3 bases are TGTGCCAGCAGTTTAGGCAGGAAGGACACTGAAGCTTTCTTT. This encodes CASSLGRKDTEAFF.

J is TRBJ2-1 and V is TRBV29-1, with a weak D call TRBD1 (6 bases). The CDR3 has 14 residues. CDR1 SQVTM and CDR2 ANQGSEA come from the germline V gene. The V and J ends lost 5 bases and 7 bases respectively, with 18 bases between them. CDR3 in DNA: TGCAGCGTTCCGGCAGGGGTTAGGTGGAATGAGCAGTTCTTC. Translation gives CSVPAGVRWNEQFF.